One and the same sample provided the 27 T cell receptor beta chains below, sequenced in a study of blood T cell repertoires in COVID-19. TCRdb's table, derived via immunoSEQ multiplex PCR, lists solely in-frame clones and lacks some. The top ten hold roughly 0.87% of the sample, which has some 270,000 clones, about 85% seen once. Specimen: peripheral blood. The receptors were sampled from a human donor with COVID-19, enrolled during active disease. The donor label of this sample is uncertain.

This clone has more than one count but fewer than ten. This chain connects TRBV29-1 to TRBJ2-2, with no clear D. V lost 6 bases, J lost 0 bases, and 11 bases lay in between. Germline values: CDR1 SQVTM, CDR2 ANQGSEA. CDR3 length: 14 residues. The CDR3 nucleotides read TGCAGCGTAAAGACACTTACGAACACCGGGGAGCTGTTTTTT. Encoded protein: CSVKTLTNTGELFF.

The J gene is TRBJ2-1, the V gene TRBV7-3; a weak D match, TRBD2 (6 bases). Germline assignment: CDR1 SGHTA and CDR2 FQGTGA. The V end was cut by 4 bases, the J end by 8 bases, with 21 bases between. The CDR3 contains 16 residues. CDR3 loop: CASSSSGTRAPDEQFF. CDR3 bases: TGTGCCAGCAGCTCCTCCGGGACTCGTGCCCCGGATGAGCAGTTCTTC.

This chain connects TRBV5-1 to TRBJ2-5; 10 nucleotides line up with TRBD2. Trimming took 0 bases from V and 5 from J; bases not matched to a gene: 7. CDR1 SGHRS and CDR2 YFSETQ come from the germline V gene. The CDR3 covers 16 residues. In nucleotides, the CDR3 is TGCGCCAGCAGCTTGGGCCTAGCGGGAGTAGTGGAGACCCAGTACTTC. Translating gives CASSLGLAGVVETQYF. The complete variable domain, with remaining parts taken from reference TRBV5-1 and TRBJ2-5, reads KAGVTQTPRYLIKTRGQQVTLSCSPISGHRSVSWYQQTPGQGLQFLFEYFSETQRNKGNFPGRFSGRQFSNSRSEMNVSTLELGDSALYLCASSLGLAGVVETQYFGPGTRLLVL.

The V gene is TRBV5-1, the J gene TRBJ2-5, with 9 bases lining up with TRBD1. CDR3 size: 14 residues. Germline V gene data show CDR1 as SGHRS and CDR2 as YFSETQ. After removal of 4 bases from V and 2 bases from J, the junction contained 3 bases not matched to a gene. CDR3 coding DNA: TGCGCCAGCAGCCCCGGACAGGGGCAAGAGACCCAGTACTTC. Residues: CASSPGQGQETQYF. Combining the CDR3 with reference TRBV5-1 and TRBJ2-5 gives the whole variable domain KAGVTQTPRYLIKTRGQQVTLSCSPISGHRSVSWYQQTPGQGLQFLFEYFSETQRNKGNFPGRFSGRQFSNSRSEMNVSTLELGDSALYLCASSPGQGQETQYFGPGTRLLVL.

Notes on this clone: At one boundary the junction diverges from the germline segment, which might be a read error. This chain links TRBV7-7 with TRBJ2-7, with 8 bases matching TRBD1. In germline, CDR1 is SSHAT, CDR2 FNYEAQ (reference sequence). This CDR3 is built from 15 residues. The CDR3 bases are TGTGCTAGCAGCTTAGGGGCAGGGGGCTTCTACGAGCAGTACTTC. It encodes CASSLGAGGFYEQYF.

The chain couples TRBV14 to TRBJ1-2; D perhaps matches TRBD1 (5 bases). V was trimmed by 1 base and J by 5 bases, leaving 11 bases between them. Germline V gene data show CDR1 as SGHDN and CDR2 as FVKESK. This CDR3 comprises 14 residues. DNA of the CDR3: TGTGCCAGCAGCCAAGTTTCAGGGATTTATGGCTACACCTTC. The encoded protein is CASSQVSGIYGYTF.

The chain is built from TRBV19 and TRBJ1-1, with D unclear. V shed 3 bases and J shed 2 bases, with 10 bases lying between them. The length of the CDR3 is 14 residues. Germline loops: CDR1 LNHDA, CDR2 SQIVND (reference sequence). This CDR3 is CASSIEPKNTEAFF. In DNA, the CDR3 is TGTGCCAGTAGTATTGAGCCGAAAAACACTGAAGCTTTCTTT.

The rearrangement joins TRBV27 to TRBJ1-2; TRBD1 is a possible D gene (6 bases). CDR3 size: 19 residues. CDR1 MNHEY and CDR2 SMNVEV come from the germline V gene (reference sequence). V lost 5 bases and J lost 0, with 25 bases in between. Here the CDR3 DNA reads TGTGCCAGCAGTCCGATCAGGGGAAGGGCAATTGTAACTAACTATGGCTACACCTTC. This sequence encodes CASSPIRGRAIVTNYGYTF.

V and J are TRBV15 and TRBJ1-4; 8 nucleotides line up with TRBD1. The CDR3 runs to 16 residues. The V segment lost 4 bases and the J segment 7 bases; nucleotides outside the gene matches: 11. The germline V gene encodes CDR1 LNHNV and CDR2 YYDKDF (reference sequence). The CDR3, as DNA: TGTGCCACCAGCATGAGCAGGGGGCTGATGGGTGAAAAACTGTTTTTT. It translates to CATSMSRGLMGEKLFF. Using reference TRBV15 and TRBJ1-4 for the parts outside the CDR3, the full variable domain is DAMVIQNPRYQVTQFGKPVTLSCSQTLNHNVMYWYQQKSSQAPKLLFHYYDKDFNNEADTPDNFQSRRPNTSFCFLDIRSPGLGDTAMYLCATSMSRGLMGEKLFFGSGTQLSVL.

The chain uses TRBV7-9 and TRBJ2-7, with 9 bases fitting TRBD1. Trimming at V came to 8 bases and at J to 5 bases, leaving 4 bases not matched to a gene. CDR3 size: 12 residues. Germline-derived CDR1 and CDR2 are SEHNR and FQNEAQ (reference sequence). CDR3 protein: CASRTGGDEQYF. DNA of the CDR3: TGTGCCAGCCGAACAGGGGGCGACGAGCAGTACTTC.

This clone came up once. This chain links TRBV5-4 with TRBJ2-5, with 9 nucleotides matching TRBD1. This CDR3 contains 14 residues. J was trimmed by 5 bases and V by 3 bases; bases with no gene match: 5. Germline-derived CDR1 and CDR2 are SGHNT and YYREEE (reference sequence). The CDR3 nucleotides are TGTGCCAGCAGCTCGACAGGGGGTCTGGAGACCCAGTACTTC. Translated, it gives CASSSTGGLETQYF.

The CDR3 spells CASSAEETQYF. CDR3 bases: TGTGCCAGTAGTGCGGAGGAGACCCAGTACTTC. This rearrangement joins TRBV19 to TRBJ2-5, with D unclear. The CDR3 has 11 amino acids. CDR1 LNHDA and CDR2 SQIVND come from the germline V gene (reference sequence). The V end lost 5 bases, the J end lost 5 bases, and 6 bases lay between the germline ends.

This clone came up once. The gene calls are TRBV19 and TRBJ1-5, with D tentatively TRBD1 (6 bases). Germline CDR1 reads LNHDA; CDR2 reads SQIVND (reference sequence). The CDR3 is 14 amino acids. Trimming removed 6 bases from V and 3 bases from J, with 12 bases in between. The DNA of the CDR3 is TGTGCCAGTAGGGGCGACAGGACCAATCAGCCCCAGCATTTT. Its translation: CASRGDRTNQPQHF.

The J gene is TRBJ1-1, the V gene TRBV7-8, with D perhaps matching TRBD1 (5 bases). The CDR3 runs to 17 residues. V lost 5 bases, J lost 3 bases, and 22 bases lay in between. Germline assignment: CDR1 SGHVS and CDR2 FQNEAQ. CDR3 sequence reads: CASSPGGGGNPDTEAFF. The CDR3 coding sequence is TGTGCCAGCAGCCCCGGTGGGGGGGGGAATCCTGACACTGAAGCTTTCTTT.

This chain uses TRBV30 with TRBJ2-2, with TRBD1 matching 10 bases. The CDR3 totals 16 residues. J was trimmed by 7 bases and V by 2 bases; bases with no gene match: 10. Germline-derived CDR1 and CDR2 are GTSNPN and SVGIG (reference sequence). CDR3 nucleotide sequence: TGTGCCTGGAGTATCCCCGGGACAGGGGCTAACGGGGAGCTGTTTTTT. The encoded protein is CAWSIPGTGANGELFF. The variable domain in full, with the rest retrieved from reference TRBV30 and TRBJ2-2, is SQTIHQWPATLVQPVGSPLSLECTVEGTSNPNLYWYRQAAGRGLQLLFYSVGIGQISSEVPQNLSASRPQDRQFILSSKKLLLSDSGFYLCAWSIPGTGANGELFFGEGSRLTVL.

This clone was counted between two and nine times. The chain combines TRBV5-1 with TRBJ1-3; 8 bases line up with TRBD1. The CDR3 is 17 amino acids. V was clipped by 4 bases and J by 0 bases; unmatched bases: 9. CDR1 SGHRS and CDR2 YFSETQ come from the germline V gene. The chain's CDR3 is CASSPGAGGGSGNTIYF. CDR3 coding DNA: TGCGCCAGCAGCCCCGGGGCAGGGGGCGGCTCTGGAAACACCATATATTTT. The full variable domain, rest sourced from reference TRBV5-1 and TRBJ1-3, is KAGVTQTPRYLIKTRGQQVTLSCSPISGHRSVSWYQQTPGQGLQFLFEYFSETQRNKGNFPGRFSGRQFSNSRSEMNVSTLELGDSALYLCASSPGAGGGSGNTIYFGEGSWLTVV.

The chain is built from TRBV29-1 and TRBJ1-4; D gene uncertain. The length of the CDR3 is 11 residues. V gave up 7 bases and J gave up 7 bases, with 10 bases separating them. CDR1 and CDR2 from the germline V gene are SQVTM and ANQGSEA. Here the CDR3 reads CSGGEFEKLFF. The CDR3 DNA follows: TGCAGCGGCGGGGAGTTTGAAAAACTGTTTTTT.

CDR3 DNA sequence: TGTGCCAGTAGCCGCTCCGGGGGGGGATACGAGCAGTACTTC. Its translation is CASSRSGGGYEQYF. The V and J genes are TRBV19 and TRBJ2-7, with 8 nucleotides matching TRBD2. V lost 6 bases and J lost 4; bases outside the gene matches: 8. Germline lookup yields CDR1 LNHDA and CDR2 SQIVND (reference sequence). The CDR3 contains 14 residues. The entire variable domain, with the rest obtained from reference TRBV19 and TRBJ2-7, is as follows: DGGITQSPKYLFRKEGQNVTLSCEQNLNHDAMYWYRQDPGQGLRLIYYSQIVNDFQKGDIAEGYSVSREKKESFPLTVTSAQKNPTAFYLCASSRSGGGYEQYFGPGTRLTVT.

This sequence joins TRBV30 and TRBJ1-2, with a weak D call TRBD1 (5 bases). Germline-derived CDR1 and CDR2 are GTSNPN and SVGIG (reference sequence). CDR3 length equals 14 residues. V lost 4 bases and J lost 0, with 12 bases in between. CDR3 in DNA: TGTGCCTGGAATCCGGGACTAGCTAACTATGGCTACACCTTC. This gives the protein CAWNPGLANYGYTF.

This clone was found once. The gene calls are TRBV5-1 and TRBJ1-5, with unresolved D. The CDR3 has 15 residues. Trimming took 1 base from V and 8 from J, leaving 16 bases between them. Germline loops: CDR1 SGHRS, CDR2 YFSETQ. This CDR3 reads CASSLLPGLREPQHF. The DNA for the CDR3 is TGCGCCAGCAGCTTGCTCCCCGGGTTGAGGGAGCCCCAGCATTTT.

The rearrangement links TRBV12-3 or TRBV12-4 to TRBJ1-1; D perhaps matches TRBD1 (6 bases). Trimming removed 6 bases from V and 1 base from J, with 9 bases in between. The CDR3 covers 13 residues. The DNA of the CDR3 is TGTGCCAGCAGGATGACAGGGAACACTGAAGCTTTCTTT. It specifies CASRMTGNTEAFF.

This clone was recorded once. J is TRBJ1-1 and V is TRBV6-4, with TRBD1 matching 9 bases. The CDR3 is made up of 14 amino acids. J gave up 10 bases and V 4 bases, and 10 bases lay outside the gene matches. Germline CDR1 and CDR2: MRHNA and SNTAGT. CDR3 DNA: TGTGCCAGCAGTGGCGGGACAGGGAAAGGGGGAGCTTTCTTT. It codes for CASSGGTGKGGAFF.

As DNA, the CDR3 is TGTGCCAGCAGCTCGACAGGGGACTCACCCCTCCACTTT. Translated: CASSSTGDSPLHF. This sequence joins TRBV5-6 and TRBJ1-6; 8 nucleotides match TRBD1. The CDR3 has 13 residues. The germline V gene encodes CDR1 SGHDT and CDR2 YYEEEE. V lost 3 bases and J lost 10; bases outside the gene matches: 3.

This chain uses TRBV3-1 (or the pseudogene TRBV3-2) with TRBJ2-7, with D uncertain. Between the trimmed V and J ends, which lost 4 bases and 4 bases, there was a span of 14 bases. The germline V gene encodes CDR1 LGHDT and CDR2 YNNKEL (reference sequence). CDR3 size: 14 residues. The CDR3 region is CASSPRSWAYEQYF. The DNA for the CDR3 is TGTGCCAGCAGCCCCAGGTCCTGGGCATACGAGCAGTACTTC.

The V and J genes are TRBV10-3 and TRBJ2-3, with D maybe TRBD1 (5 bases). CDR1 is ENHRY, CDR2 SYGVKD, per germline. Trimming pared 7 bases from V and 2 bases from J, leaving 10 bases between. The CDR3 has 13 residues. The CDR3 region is CAIMKTDTDTQYF. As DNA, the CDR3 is TGTGCCATCATGAAGACAGACACAGATACGCAGTATTTT.

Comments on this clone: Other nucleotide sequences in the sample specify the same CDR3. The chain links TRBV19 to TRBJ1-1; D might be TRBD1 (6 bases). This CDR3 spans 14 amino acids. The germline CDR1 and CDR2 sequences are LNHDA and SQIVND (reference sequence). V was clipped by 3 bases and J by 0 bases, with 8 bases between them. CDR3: CASSIGTLNTEAFF. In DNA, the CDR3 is TGTGCCAGTAGTATTGGGACACTGAACACTGAAGCTTTCTTT.

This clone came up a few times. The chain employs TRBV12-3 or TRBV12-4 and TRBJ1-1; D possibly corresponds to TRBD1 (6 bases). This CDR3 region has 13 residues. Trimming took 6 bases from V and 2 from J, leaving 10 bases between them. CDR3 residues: CASRDRRNTEAFF. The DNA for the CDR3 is TGTGCCAGCAGGGACAGACGAAACACTGAAGCTTTCTTT.